These 19 T cell receptor beta chains came from one sample sequenced in a study of T cells and Merkel cell carcinoma outcomes. Only in-frame clones appear in the TCRdb table, and some are missing; sequencing was by immunoSEQ multiplex PCR. The sample lists about 19,000 clones; approximately 80% were seen once. Sequenced material: tumor tissue from Merkel cell carcinoma. The receptors were sampled from a human donor with Merkel cell carcinoma.

The chain employs TRBV7-9 and TRBJ2-7, with TRBD2 as a possible D gene (5 bases). Germline CDR1 and CDR2: SEHNR and FQNEAQ (reference sequence). V was cut by 4 bases and J by 4 bases, with 17 bases left in between. The CDR3 is 15 amino acids. In DNA, the CDR3 is TGTGCCAGCAGCTCGGGGTCGGGAATCGTGTACGAGCAGTACTTC. It is translated as CASSSGSGIVYEQYF.

The chain joins TRBV28 to TRBJ2-6; 7 bases are a match to TRBD1. Looked up from germline, CDR1 is MDHEN and CDR2 is SYDVKM. V lost 3 bases and J lost 0; bases outside the gene matches: 23. The CDR3 covers 23 residues. This chain's CDR3 is CASSFDRKIDRARPLSGANVLTF. The CDR3 DNA reads as TGTGCCAGCAGTTTTGATCGCAAGATTGACAGGGCCCGACCCCTCTCTGGGGCCAACGTCCTGACTTTC.

V is TRBV7-9 and J is TRBJ2-5; 9 bases map to TRBD1. The CDR3 consists of 15 residues. From germline, CDR1 is SEHNR and CDR2 FQNEAQ (reference sequence). The ends lost 6 bases at V and 4 bases at J; junction bases unmatched: 9. The CDR3 sequence: CASSFTGGALETQYF. CDR3 coding DNA: TGTGCCAGCAGTTTTACAGGGGGCGCTTTAGAGACCCAGTACTTC.

The CDR3 DNA reads as TGTGCCAGCAGCCAGACAGGGAACTATGGCTACACCTTC. It translates to CASSQTGNYGYTF. V usage is TRBV6-1 and J usage is TRBJ1-2, with 7 bases that match TRBD1. The CDR3 has 13 residues. The germline V gene has CDR1 MNHNS and CDR2 SASEGT. V shed 6 bases and J 2 bases; nucleotides not matched to a gene: 3.

The chain couples TRBV4-1 to TRBJ1-5; a possible D gene is TRBD1 (5 bases). Germline V gives CDR1 MGHRA, CDR2 YSYEKL. Trimming pared 3 bases from V and 7 bases from J, leaving 16 bases between. The CDR3 is 15 amino acids. The CDR3, as DNA: TGCGCCAGCAGCCAGGGACGGGGGATGAACCAGCCCCAGCATTTT. It yields the protein CASSQGRGMNQPQHF.

V usage is TRBV29-1 and J usage is TRBJ2-5; TRBD1 might be the D (6 bases). CDR1 and CDR2 from the germline V gene are SQVTM and ANQGSEA. The CDR3 has 10 residues. The CDR3 reads CSGQQETQYF. The CDR3 bases are TGCAGTGGACAGCAAGAGACCCAGTACTTC.

This sequence joins TRBV7-2 and TRBJ2-5, with no clear D. CDR1 and CDR2 from the germline V gene are SGHTA and FQGNSA. V was trimmed by 1 base and J by 2 bases, leaving 8 bases between them. This CDR3 is 14 amino acids long. The CDR3 protein is CASSLGLLQETQYF. CDR3 in DNA: TGTGCCAGCAGCTTAGGGCTACTGCAAGAGACCCAGTACTTC. The whole variable domain, remainder taken from reference TRBV7-2 and TRBJ2-5, is GAGVSQSPSNKVTEKGKDVELRCDPISGHTALYWYRQSLGQGLEFLIYFQGNSAPDKSGLPSDRFSAERTGGSVSTLTIQRTQQEDSAVYLCASSLGLLQETQYFGPGTRLLVL.

In this sample, this clone turned up once. V gene TRBV14 combines with J gene TRBJ2-1; a weak D match, TRBD2 (6 bases). CDR1 and CDR2 from the germline V gene are SGHDN and FVKESK. Trimming pared 0 bases from V and 12 bases from J, leaving 9 bases between. The CDR3 contains 12 residues. In nucleotides, the CDR3 is TGTGCCAGCAGCCAAGAAGTGGGAGGGCAGTTCTTC. It encodes CASSQEVGGQFF.

V gene TRBV11-1 combines with J gene TRBJ2-3, with D perhaps being TRBD1 or TRBD2 (5 bases each). Trimming removed 4 bases from V and 5 bases from J, with 13 bases in between. This CDR3 is 14 amino acids long. Germline V gives CDR1 SGHAT, CDR2 FQDESV (reference sequence). The CDR3 protein is CASSSGRGVDTQYF. CDR3 nucleotide sequence: TGTGCCAGCAGCTCGGGGAGAGGGGTAGATACGCAGTATTTT.

This clone was counted between two and nine times. This chain joins TRBV9 and TRBJ1-2; no reliable D call. Germline loops: CDR1 SGDLS, CDR2 YYNGEE. V lost 3 bases and J lost 2, with 17 bases in between. The CDR3 runs 16 residues. CDR3 DNA sequence: TGTGCCAGCAGCGGACAACGTCGTGGGCAGAACTATGGCTACACCTTC. Protein sequence: CASSGQRRGQNYGYTF.

The chain has TRBV19 and TRBJ1-6; the D gene is possibly TRBD1 (5 bases). The CDR3 extends over 13 amino acids. Germline V gene lookup returns CDR1 LNHDA and CDR2 SQIVND (reference sequence). V was cut by 4 bases and J by 6 bases, with 7 bases left in between. CDR3 region: CASSRGSNSPLHF. In DNA, the CDR3 is TGTGCCAGTAGTAGGGGGTCTAATTCACCCCTCCACTTT.

This chain uses TRBV4-1 with TRBJ2-7; 9 nucleotides agree with TRBD1. Germline V lookup: CDR1 MGHRA, CDR2 YSYEKL. V was pared by 4 bases and J by 3 bases, with 4 bases of the junction left unmatched. The CDR3 is made up of 14 amino acids. The CDR3 reads CASSPGQGGYEQYF. Written as DNA, the CDR3 is TGCGCCAGCAGCCCGGGACAGGGTGGCTACGAGCAGTACTTC.

V and J are TRBV5-1 and TRBJ2-2; tentatively, D is TRBD1 (6 bases). Trimming pared 0 bases from V and 4 bases from J, leaving 10 bases between. Per the germline V gene, CDR1 is SGHRS and CDR2 is YFSETQ. The CDR3 consists of 15 residues. CDR3 loop: CASSLGGTSTGELFF. DNA of the CDR3: TGCGCCAGCAGCTTGGGGGGGACAAGCACCGGGGAGCTGTTTTTT.

The chain is built from TRBV15 and TRBJ2-7; D perhaps matches TRBD2 (5 bases). Germline CDR1 is LNHNV and CDR2 is YYDKDF (reference sequence). Trimming stripped 0 bases from V and 2 bases from J, with 11 bases between. This CDR3 contains 15 residues. This chain's CDR3 is CATSREALATYEQYF. CDR3 nucleotide sequence: TGTGCCACCAGCAGAGAGGCGCTAGCAACCTACGAGCAGTACTTC. The full variable domain, its missing parts supplied by reference TRBV15 and TRBJ2-7, is DAMVIQNPRYQVTQFGKPVTLSCSQTLNHNVMYWYQQKSSQAPKLLFHYYDKDFNNEADTPDNFQSRRPNTSFCFLDIRSPGLGDTAMYLCATSREALATYEQYFGPGTRLTVT.

The sample holds one count of this clone. V and J are TRBV28 and TRBJ2-3; D perhaps matches TRBD2 (5 bases). CDR3 length: 14 residues. Trimming cost V 6 bases and J 3 bases, with 13 bases left between them. The germline V gene encodes CDR1 MDHEN and CDR2 SYDVKM. Here the CDR3 reads CASSLGSVTDTQYF. The CDR3 DNA is TGTGCCAGCAGCCTTGGTAGCGTTACAGATACGCAGTATTTT.

The V and J genes are TRBV5-1 and TRBJ2-5; the D gene could be TRBD1 or TRBD2 (6 bases each). This CDR3 has 14 residues. Trimming removed 2 bases at V and 5 bases at J, with 13 bases between. Germline loops: CDR1 SGHRS, CDR2 YFSETQ. In DNA form, the CDR3 reads TGCGCCAGCAGCTTTTACAGGGACTGGGAGACCCAGTACTTC. Translation gives CASSFYRDWETQYF.

Only one count was recorded for this clone. CDR3 protein: CASSPPAGGASYGYTF. The CDR3 bases are TGTGCCAGCAGCCCCCCAGCAGGGGGCGCTTCCTATGGCTACACCTTC. This chain joins TRBV7-9 and TRBJ1-2; 8 bases line up with TRBD1. The CDR3 extends over 16 amino acids. Germline lookup yields CDR1 SEHNR and CDR2 FQNEAQ (reference sequence). J was trimmed by 4 bases and V by 5 bases; bases with no gene match: 12.

The chain employs TRBV2 and TRBJ2-4, with 8 bases lining up with TRBD1. Germline trimming cut 8 bases from V and 6 bases from J; bases unmatched to any gene: 6. Germline CDR1 SNHLY, CDR2 FYNNEI. This CDR3 has 13 residues. CDR3 nucleotides: TGTGCCAGCGGGCCCGGACAGGGAAACATTCAGTACTTC. This sequence encodes CASGPGQGNIQYF.

The V and J genes are TRBV7-6 and TRBJ2-7; D might be TRBD1 or TRBD2, each matching 5 bases. Germline CDR1 and CDR2: SGHVS and FNYEAQ. CDR3 length: 14 amino acids. Trimming removed 5 bases at V and 2 bases at J, with 13 bases between. CDR3 sequence reads: CASSSSGSPYEQYF. The CDR3 nucleotides read TGTGCCAGCAGCAGCTCAGGGAGTCCCTACGAGCAGTACTTC.